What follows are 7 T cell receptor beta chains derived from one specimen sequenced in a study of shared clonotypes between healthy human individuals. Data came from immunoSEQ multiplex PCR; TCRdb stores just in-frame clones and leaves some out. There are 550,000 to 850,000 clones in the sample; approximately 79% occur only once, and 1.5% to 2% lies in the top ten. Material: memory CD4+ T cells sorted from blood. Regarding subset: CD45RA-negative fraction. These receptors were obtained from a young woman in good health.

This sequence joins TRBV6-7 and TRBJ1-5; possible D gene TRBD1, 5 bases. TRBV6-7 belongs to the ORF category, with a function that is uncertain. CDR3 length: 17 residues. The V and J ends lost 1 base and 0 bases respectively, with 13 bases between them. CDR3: CASSYWGESHSNQPQHF. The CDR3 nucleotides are TGTGCCAGCAGTTACTGGGGGGAAAGTCATAGCAATCAGCCCCAGCATTTT.

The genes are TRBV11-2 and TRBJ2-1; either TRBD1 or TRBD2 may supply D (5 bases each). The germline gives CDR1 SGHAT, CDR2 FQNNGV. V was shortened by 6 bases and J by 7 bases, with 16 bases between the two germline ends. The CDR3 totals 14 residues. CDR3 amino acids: CASSPRGGRNEQFF. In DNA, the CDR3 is TGTGCCAGCAGTCCTCGGGGCGGAAGGAATGAGCAGTTCTTC.

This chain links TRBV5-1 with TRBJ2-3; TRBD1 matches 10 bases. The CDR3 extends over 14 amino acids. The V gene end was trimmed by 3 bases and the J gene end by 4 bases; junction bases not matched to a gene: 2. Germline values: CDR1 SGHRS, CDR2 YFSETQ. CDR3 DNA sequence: TGCGCCAGCAGCTCCGGACAGGGGGCAGATACGCAGTATTTT. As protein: CASSSGQGADTQYF.

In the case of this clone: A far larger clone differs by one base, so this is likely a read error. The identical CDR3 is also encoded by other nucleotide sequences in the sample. The CDR3 sequence is CASSPRGGFGKLFF. The CDR3 region has the DNA TGCGCCAGCAGCCCCCGGGGAGGGTTTGGAAAACTGTTTTTT. The V call is TRBV7-6, the J call TRBJ1-4; D gene unclear. Germline CDR1 is SGHVS and CDR2 is FNYEAQ. This CDR3 has 14 residues.

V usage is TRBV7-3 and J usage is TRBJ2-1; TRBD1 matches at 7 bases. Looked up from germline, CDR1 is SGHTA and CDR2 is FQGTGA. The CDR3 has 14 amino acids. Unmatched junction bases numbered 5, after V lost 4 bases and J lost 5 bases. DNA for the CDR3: TGTGCCAGCAGCTCGGCCGGGACAGACAATGAGCAGTTCTTC. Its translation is CASSSAGTDNEQFF. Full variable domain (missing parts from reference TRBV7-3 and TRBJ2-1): GAGVSQTPSNKVTEKGKYVELRCDPISGHTALYWYRQSLGQGPEFLIYFQGTGAADDSGLPNDRFFAVRPEGSVSTLKIQRTERGDSAVYLCASSSAGTDNEQFFGPGTRLTVL.

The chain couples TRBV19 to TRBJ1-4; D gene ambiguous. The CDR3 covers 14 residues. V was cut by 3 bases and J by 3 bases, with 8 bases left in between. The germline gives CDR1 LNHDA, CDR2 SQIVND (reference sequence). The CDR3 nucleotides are TGTGCCAGTAGTATCTACAGCCCTAATGAAAAACTGTTTTTT. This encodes CASSIYSPNEKLFF. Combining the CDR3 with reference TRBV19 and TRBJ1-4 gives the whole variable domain DGGITQSPKYLFRKEGQNVTLSCEQNLNHDAMYWYRQDPGQGLRLIYYSQIVNDFQKGDIAEGYSVSREKKESFPLTVTSAQKNPTAFYLCASSIYSPNEKLFFGSGTQLSVL.

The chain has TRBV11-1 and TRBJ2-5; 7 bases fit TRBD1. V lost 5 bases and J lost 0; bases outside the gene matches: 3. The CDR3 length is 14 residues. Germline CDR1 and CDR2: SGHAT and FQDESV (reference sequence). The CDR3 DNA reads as TGTGCCAGCAGCCTGGGACAGTACCAAGAGACCCAGTACTTC. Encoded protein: CASSLGQYQETQYF.